The rows below give T cell receptor beta chains drawn from one sample of a study of human T cells and chemical hapten exposure. TCRdb processed the RACE reads anew with MiXCR; each CDR3 protein has one entry. The data hold over 300,000 distinct CDR3 sequences, with less than 6.5% observed a single time. The input for sequencing was whole blood, taken in connection with sensitization to the hapten diphenylcyclopropenone (DPC). These receptors came from a woman between 50 and 59 years old with alopecia areata. Some clones in this sample may be carry-over from other donors' samples. Both conserved end residues are part of each CDR3.

v_call cdr3_aa
TRBV7-2 CASSQSAGEETQYF
TRBV20-1 CSATGTRGNEQFF
TRBV18 CASSNRGRGGNTEAFF
TRBV28 CASSLVQGVSNEQFF
TRBV7-2 CASSLAGRPVHEQYF
TRBV6-1 CASSEPGTGILQAFF
TRBV6-6 CASRRGPGTDTQYF
TRBV3-1 CASSQDRAREQFF
TRBV20-1 CSARGTGNTF
TRBV7-2 CASSLVAGGYQPQHF
TRBV27 CASSVAKPYEQYF
TRBV20-1 CSAFLAGRNYGYTF
TRBV6-2/TRBV6-3 CASSQTDFSQPQHF
TRBV15 CATSRDPTGMNTEAFF
TRBV20-1 CSARLPDTQYF
TRBV5-5 CASSSGQWNTEAFF
TRBV10-2 CASSGGRATGELFF
TRBV6-1 CASSGYQSGNTEAFF
TRBV7-8 CASSLAVWGQRTEAFF
TRBV5-1 CASSGDRGPYEQYF
TRBV6-5 CASSKGDSGNTIYF
TRBV18 CASSPPAMGNQPQHF
TRBV20-1 CSARAAWDLNTGELFF
TRBV21-1 CASSKARQGLALGGYTF
TRBV28 CASSFPLAGPTTDTQYF
TRBV12-3/TRBV12-4 CASRPRGEETQYF